The 18 T cell receptor beta chains presented below share a single source sample, sequenced in a study of T cell repertoires in cytomegalovirus infection (dated by TCRdb to about 2019). TCRdb records Illumina HiSeq 1500 as the sequencer. TCRdb ran its own pipeline on the public reads, namely fastp trimming at Q25 and MiXCR clone calling, and kept in-frame beta chains. All rows with the same CDR3 protein become a single entry with the most common DNA and genes. This sample is represented by about a million distinct CDR3 sequences; around 29% of them were singletons. The biggest ten clones account for more than 13% of the sample. The antigens for these receptors are not known. In the paper's terms, the treatment or condition label means: in vitro stimulation with specific CMV peptide epitopes to enrich CMV-specific T cells. The sequences come from cultured CD8+ T cells from PBMCs, collected from culture after CMV antigen stimulation. These receptors originate from a human donor in good health (CMV status not recorded). Some clones in this sample may be carry-over from other donors' samples.

In DNA, the CDR3 is TGTGCCAGCAGTCTCGGACAGGGAAAATTATTCGATGAGCAGTTCTTC. Translating gives CASSLGQGKLFDEQFF. V is TRBV6-1 and J is TRBJ2-1; TRBD1 aligns across 8 bases. The CDR3 consists of 16 residues. CDR1 MNHNS and CDR2 SASEGT come from the germline V gene. V shed 5 bases, J shed 8 bases, and the junction held 14 bases outside the gene matches.

The chain recombines TRBV24-1 with TRBJ2-7, with a tentative D call TRBD1 (6 bases). The CDR3 runs to 16 residues. Germline CDR1 reads KGHDR; CDR2 reads SFDVKD. Trimming took off 4 bases at V and 1 base at J, with 16 bases between the two ends. The CDR3 spells CATSDRGQPRSYEQYF. The CDR3 DNA reads as TGTGCCACCAGTGACCGCGGACAGCCCAGGTCCTACGAGCAGTACTTC.

On this clonotype itself: Because the CDR3 is missing its conserved closing phenylalanine or tryptophan, this is likely a read error. It is unclear where the CDR3 begins or ends on the DNA, so no DNA is shown, and the CDR3 is as TCRdb lists it. The chain recombines TRBV28 with TRBJ2-3; the D call TRBD2 from the table was never checked on the DNA. Germline V gene lookup returns CDR1 MDHEN and CDR2 SYDVKM. The CDR3 is 13 amino acids long, termini counted. CDR3: CASSLKESGSFHS.

This clonotype has only a few counts. The CDR3 nucleotides read TGTGCCAGCAGTTTAGAAAGCGGGGGGGGGATTCACACCGGGGAGCTGTTTTTT. Residues: CASSLESGGGIHTGELFF. The chain is built from TRBV28 and TRBJ2-2; 10 bases agree with TRBD2. V shed 2 bases and J 3 bases; nucleotides not matched to a gene: 9. Germline V gene data show CDR1 as MDHEN and CDR2 as SYDVKM. The CDR3 runs 18 residues.

This clonotype was seen a handful of times. The chain is built from TRBV6-1 and TRBJ1-2, with 8 bases aligning to TRBD1. In germline, CDR1 is MNHNS, CDR2 SASEGT. The CDR3 has 14 residues. The junction had 8 bases not matched to a gene; V was cut back by 5 bases and J by 6 bases. CDR3 amino acids: CASSLTDREDGYTF. The CDR3 nucleotides read TGTGCCAGCAGTCTTACGGACAGGGAAGATGGCTACACCTTC.

The chain recombines TRBV7-6 with TRBJ2-3; 9 nucleotides line up with TRBD2. The CDR3 runs to 15 residues. V lost 5 bases and J lost 2; bases outside the gene matches: 5. CDR1 and CDR2 from the germline V gene are SGHVS and FNYEAQ. The CDR3 spells CASSTPSGATDTQYF. The CDR3 DNA sequence: TGTGCCAGCAGCACCCCTAGCGGGGCCACAGATACGCAGTATTTT.

This clonotype occurred a few times. This chain connects TRBV6-1 to TRBJ1-5; D is unresolved. CDR1 and CDR2 from the germline V gene are MNHNS and SASEGT. This CDR3 has 15 residues. V lost 5 bases and J lost 4, with 15 bases in between. The CDR3 nucleotides are TGTGCCAGCAGTTGGACGTCAGGCTCAAATCAGCCCCAGCATTTT. This encodes CASSWTSGSNQPQHF.

This clonotype was detected ten times or more. This chain joins TRBV5-4 and TRBJ1-2; TRBD1 agrees at 10 bases. The germline V gene has CDR1 SGHNT and CDR2 YYREEE (reference sequence). V trimming: 4 bases; J trimming: 5 bases; junction bases outside the gene matches: 11. The CDR3 runs 16 residues. DNA for the CDR3: TGTGCCAGCAGCCCGAGACAGGGGGCGCTTCGGTATGGCTACACCTTC. Amino acid sequence: CASSPRQGALRYGYTF.

This clonotype was detected only a few times. The chain carries TRBV4-1 and TRBJ1-6; D is uncertain. Per the germline V gene, CDR1 is MGHRA and CDR2 is YSYEKL. This CDR3 has 14 amino acids. With 5 bases removed from V and 7 bases from J, the gap between germline ends came to 12 bases. The CDR3 nucleotides are TGCGCCAGCAGCAAAGGAGGATGGAATTCACCCCTCCACTTT. It codes for CASSKGGWNSPLHF.

This clonotype was seen a few times. The rearrangement uses TRBV6-2 or TRBV6-3 and TRBJ1-2, with TRBD1 matching over 7 bases. Trimming at V came to 2 bases and at J to 3 bases, leaving 12 bases not matched to a gene. The CDR3 runs to 17 residues. The germline V gene has CDR1 MNHEY and CDR2 SVGEGT. As DNA, the CDR3 is TGTGCCAGCAGTTACGGCGAGTGGCAGGGGGGAGACTATGGCTACACCTTC. Encoded protein: CASSYGEWQGGDYGYTF.

At least ten counts were recorded for this clonotype. The gene calls are TRBV7-8 and TRBJ1-3; D not certain. In germline, CDR1 is SGHVS, CDR2 FQNEAQ. The ends were cut back, 1 base at V and 0 bases at J, with 13 bases in the middle. The CDR3 is 17 amino acids. CDR3 in amino acids: CASSLEPPYASGNTIYF. CDR3 sequence (DNA): TGTGCCAGCAGCTTAGAGCCCCCCTACGCCTCTGGAAACACCATATATTTT.

The V and J genes are TRBV20-1 and TRBJ2-7; D perhaps matches TRBD2 (5 bases). Germline lookup yields CDR1 DFQATT and CDR2 SNEGSKA (reference sequence). This CDR3 has 14 amino acids. Trimming took off 5 bases at V and 4 bases at J, with 18 bases between the two ends. The DNA of the CDR3 is TGCAGTGCTTCCCGGACTTCTTACCAATACGAGCAGTACGTC. The encoded protein is CSASRTSYQYEQYV.

V and J are TRBV10-1 and TRBJ2-1; D perhaps matches TRBD1 (6 bases). This CDR3 is built from 16 residues. Between the trimmed V and J ends, which lost 4 bases and 3 bases, there was a span of 16 bases. Germline CDR1 is WNHNN and CDR2 is SYGVQD (reference sequence). The CDR3 sequence is CASSGPRGHNYNEQFF. CDR3 DNA: TGCGCCAGCAGTGGCCCCCGGGGACACAACTACAATGAGCAGTTCTTC.

V gene TRBV6-5 combines with J gene TRBJ2-5; 8 nucleotides agree with TRBD2. The CDR3 totals 16 residues. The J segment lost 5 bases and the V segment lost 5 bases, leaving 13 bases of the junction unmatched. CDR1 is MNHEY and CDR2 is SVGAGI in the germline V gene. In DNA form, the CDR3 reads TGTGCCAGCAGTCCCTCCACTAGCGGAGGGTATGAGACCCAGTACTTC. Protein product: CASSPSTSGGYETQYF.

The V gene is TRBV4-3, the J gene TRBJ2-7, with 7 bases fitting TRBD1. In germline, CDR1 is LGHNA, CDR2 YSLEER. V shed 0 bases and J 0 bases; nucleotides not matched to a gene: 2. The CDR3 totals 15 residues. CDR3 residues: CASSQDRGSSYEQYV. The DNA for the CDR3 is TGCGCCAGCAGCCAAGACAGGGGGAGCTCCTACGAGCAGTACGTC.

The chain combines TRBV19 with TRBJ1-6, with a weak D call TRBD1 (5 bases). V was clipped by 2 bases and J by 7 bases, with 9 bases between them. Germline V lookup: CDR1 LNHDA, CDR2 SQIVND (reference sequence). CDR3 size: 14 residues. Here the CDR3 reads CASSIFDSNSPLHF. In nucleotides, the CDR3 is TGTGCCAGTAGTATATTTGACAGCAATTCACCCCTCCACTTT.

The chain has TRBV14 and TRBJ2-2; TRBD2 agrees at 7 bases. Per germline, CDR1 SGHDN and CDR2 FVKESK. The trim removed 0 bases at V and 6 bases at J, leaving 10 bases unmatched. The CDR3 is made up of 17 amino acids. DNA of the CDR3: TGTGCCAGCAGCCAAGAAGGACTAGACCCGCCACCCGGGGAGCTGTTTTTT. The encoded protein is CASSQEGLDPPPGELFF. The full variable domain, its missing parts supplied by reference TRBV14 and TRBJ2-2, is EAGVTQFPSHSVIEKGQTVTLRCDPISGHDNLYWYRRVMGKEIKFLLHFVKESKQDESGMPNNRFLAERTGGTYSTLKVQPAELEDSGVYFCASSQEGLDPPPGELFFGEGSRLTVL.

The sample holds a few counts of this clonotype. The V gene is TRBV6-8, the J gene TRBJ2-3; the D is unclear. This CDR3 is built from 15 residues. CDR1 is MNHGY, CDR2 SAAAGT, per germline. The V end lost 2 bases, the J end lost 0 bases, and 9 bases lay between the germline ends. CDR3 nucleotide sequence: TGTGCCAGCAGTTACGGCTCAAGGAGCACAGATACGCAGTATTTT. Translating it yields CASSYGSRSTDTQYF.